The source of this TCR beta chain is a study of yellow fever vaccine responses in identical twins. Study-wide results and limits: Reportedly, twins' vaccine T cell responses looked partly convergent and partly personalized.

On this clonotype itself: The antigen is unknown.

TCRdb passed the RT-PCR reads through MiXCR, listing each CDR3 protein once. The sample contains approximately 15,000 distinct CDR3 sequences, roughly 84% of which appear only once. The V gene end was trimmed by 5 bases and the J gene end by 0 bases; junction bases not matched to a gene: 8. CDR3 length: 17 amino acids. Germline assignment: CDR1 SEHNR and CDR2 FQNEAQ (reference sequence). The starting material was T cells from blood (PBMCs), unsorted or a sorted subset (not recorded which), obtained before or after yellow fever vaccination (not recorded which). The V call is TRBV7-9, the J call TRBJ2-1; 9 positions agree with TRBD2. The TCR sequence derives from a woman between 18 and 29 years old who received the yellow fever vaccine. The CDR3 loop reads CASSPRLAESSYNEQFF. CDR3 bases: TGTGCCAGCAGCCCCCGACTAGCGGAGAGCTCCTACAATGAGCAGTTCTTC. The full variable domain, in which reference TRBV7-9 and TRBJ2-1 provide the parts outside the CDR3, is DTGVSQNPRHKITKRGQNVTFRCDPISEHNRLYWYRQTLGQGPEFLTYFQNEAQLEKSRLLSDRFSAERPKGSFSTLEIQRTEQGDSAMYLCASSPRLAESSYNEQFFGPGTRLTVL.